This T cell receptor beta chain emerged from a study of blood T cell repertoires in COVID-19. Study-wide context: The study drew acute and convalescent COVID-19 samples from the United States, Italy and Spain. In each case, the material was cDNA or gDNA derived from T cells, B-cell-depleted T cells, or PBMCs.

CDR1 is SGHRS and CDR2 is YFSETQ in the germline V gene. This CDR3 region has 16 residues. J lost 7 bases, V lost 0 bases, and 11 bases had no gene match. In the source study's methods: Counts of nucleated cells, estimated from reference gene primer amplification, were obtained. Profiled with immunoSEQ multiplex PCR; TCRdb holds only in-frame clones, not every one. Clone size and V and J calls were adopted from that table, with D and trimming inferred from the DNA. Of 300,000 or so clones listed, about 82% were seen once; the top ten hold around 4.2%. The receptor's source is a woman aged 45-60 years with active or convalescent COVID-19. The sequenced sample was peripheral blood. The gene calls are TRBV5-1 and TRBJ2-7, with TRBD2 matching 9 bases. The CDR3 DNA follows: TGCGCCAGCAGCTTGGGGGGCGGGAGGGCCCTTGTTGAGCAGTACTTC. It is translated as CASSLGGGRALVEQYF.